This T cell receptor beta chain was recorded in a study of T cell responses to AZD1222 COVID-19 vaccine. Assay: immunoSEQ multiplex PCR; the TCRdb copy retains only in-frame clones and omits some. The sample yields 130,000 or so clones, 94% seen once. The CDR3 has 15 residues. V was clipped by 5 bases and J by 2 bases; unmatched bases: 6. Per germline, CDR1 SGHRS and CDR2 YFSETQ. V gene TRBV5-1 combines with J gene TRBJ1-4, with TRBD1 matching over 7 bases. The sample in question was peripheral blood, obtained on day 0 of AZD1222 vaccination. The clonotype originates from an adult in good health. The CDR3 nucleotides are TGCGCCAGCAGAACAGGGGCCGTGACTAATGAAAAACTGTTTTTT. This codes for CASRTGAVTNEKLFF.